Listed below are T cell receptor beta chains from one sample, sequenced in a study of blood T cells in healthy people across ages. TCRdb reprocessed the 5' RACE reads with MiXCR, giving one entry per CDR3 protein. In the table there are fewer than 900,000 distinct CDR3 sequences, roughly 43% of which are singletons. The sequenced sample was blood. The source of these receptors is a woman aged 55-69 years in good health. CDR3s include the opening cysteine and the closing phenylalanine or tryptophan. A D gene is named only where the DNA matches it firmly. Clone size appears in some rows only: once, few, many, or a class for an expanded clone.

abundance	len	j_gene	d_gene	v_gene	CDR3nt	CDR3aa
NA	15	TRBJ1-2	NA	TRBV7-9	TGTGCCAGCAGCACAATTAGCCAAGTTAACTATGGCTACACCTTC	CASSTISQVNYGYTF
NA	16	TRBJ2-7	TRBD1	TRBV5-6	TGTGCCAGCAGCTTGGAGACAGGGGTGAAAGGATACGAGCAGTACTTC	CASSLETGVKGYEQYF
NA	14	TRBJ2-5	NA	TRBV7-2	TGTGCCAGCAGCTTGAGTGGGAGCTCCTACGGGCAGTACTTC	CASSLSGSSYGQYF
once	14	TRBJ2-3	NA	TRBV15	TGTGCCACCAGCAGAGAAAACGGTCCTGATACGCAGTATTTT	CATSRENGPDTQYF
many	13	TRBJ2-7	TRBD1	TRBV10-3	TGTGCCATCAGTGGGACAGGGGGCTACGAGCAGTACTTC	CAISGTGGYEQYF
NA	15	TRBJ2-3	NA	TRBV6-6	TGTGCCAGCAGGGGGGCGAGCTCTAGCACAGATACGCAGTATTTT	CASRGASSSTDTQYF
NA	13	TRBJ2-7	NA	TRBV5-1	TGCGCCAGCAGCTTGAGGGGTTCCAATGAGCAGTACTTC	CASSLRGSNEQYF
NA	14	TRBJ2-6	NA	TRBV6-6	TGTGCCAGCAGTTACAGGGATGGGGCCAACGTCCTGACTTTC	CASSYRDGANVLTF
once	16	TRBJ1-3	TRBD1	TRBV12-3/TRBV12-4	TGTGCCAGCAGTCCGGGACAGGGGAACCCTGGAAACACCATATATTTT	CASSPGQGNPGNTIYF
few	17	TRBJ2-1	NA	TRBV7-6	TGTGCCAGCAGCTTAGTCTTTTCCGGACTGACTCACAATGAGCAGTTCTTC	CASSLVFSGLTHNEQFF
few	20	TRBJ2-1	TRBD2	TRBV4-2	TGTGCCAGCAGCCCCACCGGGACTAGCGGGAGTTCTGGGTCCTACAATGAGCAGTTCTTC	CASSPTGTSGSSGSYNEQFF
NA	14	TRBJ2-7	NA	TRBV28	TGTGCCAGCAGTTTACGAGGGTGGCAAGGCGAGCAGTACTTC	CASSLRGWQGEQYF
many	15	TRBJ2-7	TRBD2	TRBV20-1	TGCAGTGCTAGCCCTACCGCGGGAGCGTCCTACGAGCAGTACTTC	CSASPTAGASYEQYF
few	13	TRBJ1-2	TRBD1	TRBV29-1	TGCAGCGTGGTCAGGGACAGGATAAACGGCTACACCTTC	CSVVRDRINGYTF
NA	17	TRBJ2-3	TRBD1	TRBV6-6	TGTGCCAGCAGTCCCGGACAGGGGGGCGCTCACACAGATACGCAGTATTTT	CASSPGQGGAHTDTQYF
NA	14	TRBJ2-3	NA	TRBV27	TGTGCCAGCAGGTCGCCCGGGCGCACAGATACGCAGTATTTT	CASRSPGRTDTQYF
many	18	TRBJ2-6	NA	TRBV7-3	TGTGCCAGCAGCTTAACGGTACCGGACCCCTCTGGGGCCAACGTCCTGACTTTC	CASSLTVPDPSGANVLTF
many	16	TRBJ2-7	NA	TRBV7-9	TGTGCCAGCAGCTCGATACGGACGGGGAGCTCCTACGAGCAGTACTTC	CASSSIRTGSSYEQYF
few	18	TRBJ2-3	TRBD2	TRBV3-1	TGTGCCAGCAGCCAGGTGGTAGGCCGACTAGCGGGAGAGGATACGCAGTATTTT	CASSQVVGRLAGEDTQYF
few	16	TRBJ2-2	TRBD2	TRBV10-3	TGTGCCATCAGTGAGCCGCCGGGACTAGGAACCGGGGAGCTGTTTTTT	CAISEPPGLGTGELFF
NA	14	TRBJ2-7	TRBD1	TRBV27	TGTGCCAGCAGATTACAGGGGGCTAAAGGCGAGCAGTACTTC	CASRLQGAKGEQYF
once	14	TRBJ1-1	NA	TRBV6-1	TGTGCCAGCAGCCTCGAGAGCGCGAACACTGAAGCTTTCTTT	CASSLESANTEAFF
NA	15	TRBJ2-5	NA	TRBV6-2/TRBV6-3	TGTGCCAGCAGTTCTGGCGACTGGAACCAAGAGACCCAGTACTTC	CASSSGDWNQETQYF
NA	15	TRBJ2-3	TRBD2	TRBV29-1	TGCAGCGTTGGGGGGGGATACCCCCGCCCAGATACGCAGTATTTT	CSVGGGYPRPDTQYF
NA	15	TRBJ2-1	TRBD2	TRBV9	TGTGCCAGCAGCGTAGTCCTAGCGGGACACAATGAGCAGTTCTTC	CASSVVLAGHNEQFF
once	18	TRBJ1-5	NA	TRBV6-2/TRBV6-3	TGTGCCAGCAGTTACTCTAAACACTTAGGACACCCTAATCAGCCCCAGCATTTT	CASSYSKHLGHPNQPQHF